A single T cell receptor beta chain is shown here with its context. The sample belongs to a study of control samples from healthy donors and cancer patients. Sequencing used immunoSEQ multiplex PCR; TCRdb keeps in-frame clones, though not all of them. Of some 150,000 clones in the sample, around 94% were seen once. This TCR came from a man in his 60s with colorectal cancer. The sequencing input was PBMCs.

The CDR3 DNA reads as TGTGCCAGTATCGGCAGGGCAAACACCGGGGAGCTGTTTTTT. Encoded protein: CASIGRANTGELFF. This chain uses TRBV19 with TRBJ2-2, with a weak D call TRBD1 (5 bases). The CDR3 is made up of 14 amino acids. Germline values: CDR1 LNHDA, CDR2 SQIVND (reference sequence). Trimming left V 7 bases short and J 2 bases short, with 11 bases between.